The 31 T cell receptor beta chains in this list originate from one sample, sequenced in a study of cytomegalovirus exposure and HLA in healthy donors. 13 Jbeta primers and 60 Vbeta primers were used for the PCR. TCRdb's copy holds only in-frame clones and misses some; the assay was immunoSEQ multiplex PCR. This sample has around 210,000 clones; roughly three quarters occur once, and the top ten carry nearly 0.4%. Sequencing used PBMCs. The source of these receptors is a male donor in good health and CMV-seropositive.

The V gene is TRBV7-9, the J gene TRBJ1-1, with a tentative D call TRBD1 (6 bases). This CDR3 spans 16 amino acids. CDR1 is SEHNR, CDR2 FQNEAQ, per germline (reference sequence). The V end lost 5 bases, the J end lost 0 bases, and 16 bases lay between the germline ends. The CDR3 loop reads CASSLDSLGMNTEAFF. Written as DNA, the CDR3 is TGTGCCAGCAGCCTGGACAGTTTGGGAATGAACACTGAAGCTTTCTTT.

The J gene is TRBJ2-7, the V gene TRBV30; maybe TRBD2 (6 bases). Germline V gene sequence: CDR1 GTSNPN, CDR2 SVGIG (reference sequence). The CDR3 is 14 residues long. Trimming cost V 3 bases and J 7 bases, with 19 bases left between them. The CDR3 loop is CAWRVAGRSREQYF. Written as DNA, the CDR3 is TGTGCCTGGAGGGTGGCGGGACGGTCTCGGGAGCAGTACTTC.

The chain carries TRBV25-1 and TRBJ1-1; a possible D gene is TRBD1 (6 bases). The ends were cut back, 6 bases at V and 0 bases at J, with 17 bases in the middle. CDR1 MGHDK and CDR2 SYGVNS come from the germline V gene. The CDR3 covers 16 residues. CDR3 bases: TGTGCCAGCAGCCGCATTCAGGACAGACTGAACACTGAAGCTTTCTTT. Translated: CASSRIQDRLNTEAFF.

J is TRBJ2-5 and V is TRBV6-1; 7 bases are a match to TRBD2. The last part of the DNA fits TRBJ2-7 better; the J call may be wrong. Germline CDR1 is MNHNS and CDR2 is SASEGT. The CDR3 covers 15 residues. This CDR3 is CASSEVLAESYEQYF. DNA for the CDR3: TGTGCCAGCAGTGAGGTGCTAGCGGAGAGCTACGAGCAGTACTTC.

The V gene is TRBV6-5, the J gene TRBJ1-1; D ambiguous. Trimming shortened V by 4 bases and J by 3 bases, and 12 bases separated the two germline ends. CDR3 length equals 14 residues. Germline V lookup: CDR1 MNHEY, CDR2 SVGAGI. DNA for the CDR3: TGTGCCAGCAGTTCCCTCTTTCTGTACACTGAAGCTTTCTTT. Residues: CASSSLFLYTEAFF.

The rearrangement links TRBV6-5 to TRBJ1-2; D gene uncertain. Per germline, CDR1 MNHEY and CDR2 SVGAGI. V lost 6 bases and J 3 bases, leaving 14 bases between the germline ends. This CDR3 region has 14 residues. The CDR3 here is CASRGHEEYYGYTF. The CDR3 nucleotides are TGTGCCAGCAGGGGTCACGAGGAATACTATGGCTACACCTTC.

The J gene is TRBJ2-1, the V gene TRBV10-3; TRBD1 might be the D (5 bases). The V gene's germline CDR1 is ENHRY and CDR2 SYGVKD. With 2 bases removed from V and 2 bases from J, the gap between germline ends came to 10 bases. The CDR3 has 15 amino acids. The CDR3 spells CAISEGVGAYNEQFF. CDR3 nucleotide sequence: TGTGCCATCAGTGAGGGGGTAGGGGCCTACAATGAGCAGTTCTTC.

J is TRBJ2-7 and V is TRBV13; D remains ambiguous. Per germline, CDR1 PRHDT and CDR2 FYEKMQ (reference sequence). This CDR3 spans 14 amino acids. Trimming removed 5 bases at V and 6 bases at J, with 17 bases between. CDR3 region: CASSPHPPPGEQYF. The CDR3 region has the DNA TGTGCCAGCAGCCCTCATCCTCCCCCAGGCGAGCAGTACTTC.

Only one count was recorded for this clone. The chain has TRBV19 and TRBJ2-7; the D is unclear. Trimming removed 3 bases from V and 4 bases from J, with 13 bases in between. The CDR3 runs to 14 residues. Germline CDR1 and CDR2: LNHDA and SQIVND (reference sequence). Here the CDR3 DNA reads TGTGCCAGTAGTATGGGCCCTATTGGGTACGAGCAGTACTTC. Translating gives CASSMGPIGYEQYF.

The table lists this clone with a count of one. This chain's CDR3 is CASSVGSGRAGDTQYF. Here the CDR3 DNA reads TGTGCCAGCAGCGTAGGCAGCGGGAGGGCGGGAGATACGCAGTATTTT. The V call is TRBV9, the J call TRBJ2-3; 10 bases map to TRBD2. Trimming took 0 bases from V and 5 from J; bases not matched to a gene: 6. Germline-derived CDR1 and CDR2 are SGDLS and YYNGEE. The CDR3 is 16 residues long.

This CDR3 reads CASSFRDRLNYGYTF. CDR3 DNA: TGTGCCAGCAGCTTCCGGGACAGGTTAAACTATGGCTACACCTTC. J is TRBJ1-2 and V is TRBV5-6; 8 nucleotides agree with TRBD1. Germline V gene data show CDR1 as SGHDT and CDR2 as YYEEEE. This CDR3 comprises 15 residues. Germline trimming cut 2 bases from V and 2 bases from J; bases unmatched to any gene: 5.

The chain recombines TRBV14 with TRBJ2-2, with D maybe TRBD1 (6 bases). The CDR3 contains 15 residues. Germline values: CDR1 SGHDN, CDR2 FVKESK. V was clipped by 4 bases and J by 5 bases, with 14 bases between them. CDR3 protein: CASSRQVLTTGELFF. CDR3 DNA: TGTGCCAGCAGCCGACAGGTGCTCACTACCGGGGAGCTGTTTTTT.

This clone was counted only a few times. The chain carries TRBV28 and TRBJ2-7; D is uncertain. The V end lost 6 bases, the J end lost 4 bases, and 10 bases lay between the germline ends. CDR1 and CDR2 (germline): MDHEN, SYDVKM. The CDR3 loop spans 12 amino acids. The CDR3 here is CASRKQAYEQYF. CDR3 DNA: TGTGCCAGCAGAAAACAAGCGTACGAGCAGTACTTC.

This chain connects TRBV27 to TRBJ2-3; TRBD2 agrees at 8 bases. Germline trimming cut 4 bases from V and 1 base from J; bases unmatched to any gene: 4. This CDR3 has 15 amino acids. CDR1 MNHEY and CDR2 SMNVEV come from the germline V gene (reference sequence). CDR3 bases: TGTGCCAGCAGTTACACTAGCGGTGGCACAGATACGCAGTATTTT. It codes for CASSYTSGGTDTQYF.

The CDR3: CAWRDIGGSGTEAFF. CDR3 nucleotide sequence: TGTGCCTGGAGAGATATAGGGGGTTCGGGCACTGAAGCTTTCTTT. The chain joins TRBV30 to TRBJ1-1; TRBD1 might be the D (6 bases). V was cut by 3 bases and J by 4 bases, with 18 bases left in between. This CDR3 has 15 residues. Germline-derived CDR1 and CDR2 are GTSNPN and SVGIG (reference sequence).

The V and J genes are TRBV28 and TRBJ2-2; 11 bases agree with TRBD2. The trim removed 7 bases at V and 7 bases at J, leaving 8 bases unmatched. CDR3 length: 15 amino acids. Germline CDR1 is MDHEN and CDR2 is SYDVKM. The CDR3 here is CASTLTSGNHGELFF. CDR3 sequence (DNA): TGTGCCAGCACCCTGACTAGCGGGAACCACGGGGAGCTGTTTTTT. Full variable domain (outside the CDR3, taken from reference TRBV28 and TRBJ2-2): DVKVTQSSRYLVKRTGEKVFLECVQDMDHENMFWYRQDPGLGLRLIYFSYDVKMKEKGDIPEGYSVSREKKERFSLILESASTNQTSMYLCASTLTSGNHGELFFGEGSRLTVL.

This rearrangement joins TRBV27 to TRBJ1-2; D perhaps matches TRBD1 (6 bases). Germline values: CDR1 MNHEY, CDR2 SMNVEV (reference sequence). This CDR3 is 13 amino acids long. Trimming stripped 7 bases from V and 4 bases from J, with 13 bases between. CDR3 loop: CASKSGGPYGYTF. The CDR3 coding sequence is TGTGCCAGCAAAAGCGGGGGCCCCTATGGCTACACCTTC.

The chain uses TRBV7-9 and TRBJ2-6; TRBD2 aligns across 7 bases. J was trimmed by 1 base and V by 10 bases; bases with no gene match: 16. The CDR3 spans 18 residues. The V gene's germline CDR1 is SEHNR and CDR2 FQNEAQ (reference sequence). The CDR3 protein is CANPLGASGSSGANVLTF. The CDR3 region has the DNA TGTGCCAACCCCTTAGGAGCTAGCGGTAGTTCTGGGGCCAACGTCCTGACTTTC.

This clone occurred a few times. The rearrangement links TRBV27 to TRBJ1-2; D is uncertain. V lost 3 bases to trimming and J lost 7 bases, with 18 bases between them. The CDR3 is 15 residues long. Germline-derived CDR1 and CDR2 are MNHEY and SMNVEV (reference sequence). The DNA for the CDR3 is TGTGCCAGCAGTTTGCGGGTTAGCGATTGGGGTGGCTACACCTTC. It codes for CASSLRVSDWGGYTF.

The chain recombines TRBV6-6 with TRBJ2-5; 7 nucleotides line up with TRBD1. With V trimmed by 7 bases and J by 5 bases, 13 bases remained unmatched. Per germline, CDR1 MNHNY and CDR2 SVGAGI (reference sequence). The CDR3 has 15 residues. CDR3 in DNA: TGTGCCAGCATACGGGGCAGGGGGAGAGGCGAGACCCAGTACTTC. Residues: CASIRGRGRGETQYF.

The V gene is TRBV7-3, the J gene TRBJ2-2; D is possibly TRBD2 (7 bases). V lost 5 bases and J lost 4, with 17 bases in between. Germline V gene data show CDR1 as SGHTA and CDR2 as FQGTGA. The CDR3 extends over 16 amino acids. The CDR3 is CASSIKGGYTTGELFF. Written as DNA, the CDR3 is TGTGCCAGCAGCATAAAGGGGGGGTATACCACCGGGGAGCTGTTTTTT.

DNA for the CDR3: TGCGCCAGCAGCCCCGGGTCCAATTCACCCCTCCACTTT. Translation: CASSPGSNSPLHF. The chain has TRBV5-1 and TRBJ1-6; D is unresolved. Germline CDR1 SGHRS, CDR2 YFSETQ. The CDR3 sequence is 13 residues long. The V and J ends lost 4 bases and 7 bases respectively, with 9 bases between them.

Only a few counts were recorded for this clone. CDR3 DNA sequence: TGTGCCAGCAGCTTCGGGGGTGGGGACAATGAGCAGTTCTTC. Amino acid sequence: CASSFGGGDNEQFF. The chain has TRBV7-9 and TRBJ2-1; weak D call: TRBD2 (6 bases). This CDR3 contains 14 residues. Trimming took off 3 bases at V and 5 bases at J, with 11 bases between the two ends. The germline gives CDR1 SEHNR, CDR2 FQNEAQ (reference sequence). Combining the CDR3 with reference TRBV7-9 and TRBJ2-1 gives the whole variable domain DTGVSQNPRHKITKRGQNVTFRCDPISEHNRLYWYRQTLGQGPEFLTYFQNEAQLEKSRLLSDRFSAERPKGSFSTLEIQRTEQGDSAMYLCASSFGGGDNEQFFGPGTRLTVL.

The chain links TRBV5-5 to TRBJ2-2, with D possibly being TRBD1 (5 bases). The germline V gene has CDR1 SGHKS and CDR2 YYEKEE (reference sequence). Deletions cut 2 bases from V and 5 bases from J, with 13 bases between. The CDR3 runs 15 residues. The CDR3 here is CASSFPGQGTGELFF. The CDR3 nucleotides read TGTGCCAGCAGCTTCCCCGGACAAGGGACCGGGGAGCTGTTTTTT.

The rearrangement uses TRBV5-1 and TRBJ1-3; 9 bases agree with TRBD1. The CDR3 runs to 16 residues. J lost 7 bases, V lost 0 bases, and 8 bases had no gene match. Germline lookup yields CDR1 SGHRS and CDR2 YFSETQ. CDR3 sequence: CASSLAPLQGANTIYF. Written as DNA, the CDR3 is TGCGCCAGCAGCTTGGCACCTCTACAGGGGGCGAACACCATATATTTT.

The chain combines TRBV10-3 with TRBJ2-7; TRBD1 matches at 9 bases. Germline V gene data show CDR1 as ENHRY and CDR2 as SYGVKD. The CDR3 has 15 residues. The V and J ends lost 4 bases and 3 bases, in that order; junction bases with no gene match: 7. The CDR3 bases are TGTGCCATCAGTGGCTCAGGACAGGGGTTCTACGAGCAGTACTTC. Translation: CAISGSGQGFYEQYF.

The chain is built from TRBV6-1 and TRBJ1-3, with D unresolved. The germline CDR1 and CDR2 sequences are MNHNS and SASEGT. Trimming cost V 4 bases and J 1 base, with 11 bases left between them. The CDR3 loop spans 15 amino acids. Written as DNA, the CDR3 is TGTGCCAGCAGTGTTAGGCCGGGGTCTGGAAACACCATATATTTT. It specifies CASSVRPGSGNTIYF.

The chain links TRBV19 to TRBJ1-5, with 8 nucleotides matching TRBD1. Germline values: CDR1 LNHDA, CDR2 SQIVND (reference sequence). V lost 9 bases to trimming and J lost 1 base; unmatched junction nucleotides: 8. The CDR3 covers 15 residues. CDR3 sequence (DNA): TGTGCCAGCCTTCTCCAGGGGGCGAGCAATCAGCCCCAGCATTTT. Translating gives CASLLQGASNQPQHF.

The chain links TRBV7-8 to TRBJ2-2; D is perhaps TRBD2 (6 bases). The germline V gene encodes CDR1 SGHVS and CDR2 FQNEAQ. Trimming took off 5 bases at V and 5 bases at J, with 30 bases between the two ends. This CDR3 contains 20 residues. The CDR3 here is CASSRKSGTSGGAVTGELFF. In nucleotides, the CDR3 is TGTGCCAGCAGCCGAAAATCCGGGACGAGCGGCGGGGCGGTAACCGGGGAGCTGTTTTTT.

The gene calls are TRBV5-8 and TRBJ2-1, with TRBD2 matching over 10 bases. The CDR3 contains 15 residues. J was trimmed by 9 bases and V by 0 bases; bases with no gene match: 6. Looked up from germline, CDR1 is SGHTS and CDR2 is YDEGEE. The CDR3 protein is CASSLASSGSSEQFF. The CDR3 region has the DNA TGTGCCAGCAGCTTGGCGTCTAGCGGGAGTAGTGAGCAGTTCTTC.

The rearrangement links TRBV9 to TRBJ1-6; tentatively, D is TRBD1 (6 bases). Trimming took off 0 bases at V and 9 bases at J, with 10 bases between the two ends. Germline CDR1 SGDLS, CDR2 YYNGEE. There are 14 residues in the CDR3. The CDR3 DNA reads TGTGCCAGCAGCGTAGCTGAGGGGGTTTCACCCCTCCACTTT. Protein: CASSVAEGVSPLHF. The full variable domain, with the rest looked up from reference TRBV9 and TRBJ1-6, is DSGVTQTPKHLITATGQRVTLRCSPRSGDLSVYWYQQSLDQGLQFLIQYYNGEERAKGNILERFSAQQFPDLHSELNLSSLELGDSALYFCASSVAEGVSPLHFGNGTRLTVT.